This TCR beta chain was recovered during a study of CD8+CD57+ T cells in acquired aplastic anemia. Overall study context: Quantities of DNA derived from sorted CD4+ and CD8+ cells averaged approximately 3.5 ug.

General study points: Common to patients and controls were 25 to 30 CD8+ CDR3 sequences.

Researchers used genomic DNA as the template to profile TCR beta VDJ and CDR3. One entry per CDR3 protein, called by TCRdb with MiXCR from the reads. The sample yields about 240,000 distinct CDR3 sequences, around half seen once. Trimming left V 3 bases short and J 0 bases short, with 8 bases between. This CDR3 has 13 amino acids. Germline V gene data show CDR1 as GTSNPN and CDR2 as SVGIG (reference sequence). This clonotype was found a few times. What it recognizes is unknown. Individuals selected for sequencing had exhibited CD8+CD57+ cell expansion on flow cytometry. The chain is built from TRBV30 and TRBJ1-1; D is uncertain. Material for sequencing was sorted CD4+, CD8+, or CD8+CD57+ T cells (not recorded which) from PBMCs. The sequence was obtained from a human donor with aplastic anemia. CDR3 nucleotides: TGTGCCTGGAGGACGGGCTTGAACACTGAAGCTTTCTTT. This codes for CAWRTGLNTEAFF. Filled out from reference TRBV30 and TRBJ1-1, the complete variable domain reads SQTIHQWPATLVQPVGSPLSLECTVEGTSNPNLYWYRQAAGRGLQLLFYSVGIGQISSEVPQNLSASRPQDRQFILSSKKLLLSDSGFYLCAWRTGLNTEAFFGQGTRLTVV.